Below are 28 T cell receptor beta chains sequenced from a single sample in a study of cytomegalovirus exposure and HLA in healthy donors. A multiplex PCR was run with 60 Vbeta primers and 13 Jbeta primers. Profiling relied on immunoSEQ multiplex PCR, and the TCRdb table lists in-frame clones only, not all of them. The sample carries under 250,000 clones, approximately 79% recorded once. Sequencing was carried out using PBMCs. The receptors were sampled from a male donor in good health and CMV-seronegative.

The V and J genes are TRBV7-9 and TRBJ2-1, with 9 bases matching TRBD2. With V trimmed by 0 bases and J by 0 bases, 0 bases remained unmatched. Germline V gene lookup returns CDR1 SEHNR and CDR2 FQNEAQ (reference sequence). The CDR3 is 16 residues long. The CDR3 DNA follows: TGTGCCAGCAGCTTAGCTAGCGGGAGCTCCTACAATGAGCAGTTCTTC. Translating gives CASSLASGSSYNEQFF.

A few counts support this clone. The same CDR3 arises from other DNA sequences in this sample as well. The CDR3 DNA reads TGTGCCACCAGCAGGGACAGGGGGACTGGAAACACCATATATTTT. Translating it yields CATSRDRGTGNTIYF. The chain combines TRBV15 with TRBJ1-3, with TRBD1 matching 10 bases. Unmatched junction bases numbered 1, after V lost 3 bases and J lost 2 bases. The CDR3 runs to 15 residues. Germline V gives CDR1 LNHNV, CDR2 YYDKDF (reference sequence).

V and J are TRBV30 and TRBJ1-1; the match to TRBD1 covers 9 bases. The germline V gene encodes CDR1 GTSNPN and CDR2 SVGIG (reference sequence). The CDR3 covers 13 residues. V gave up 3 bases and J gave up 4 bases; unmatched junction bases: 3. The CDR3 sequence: CAWRDRGFTEAFF. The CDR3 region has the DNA TGTGCCTGGAGGGACAGGGGTTTCACTGAAGCTTTCTTT. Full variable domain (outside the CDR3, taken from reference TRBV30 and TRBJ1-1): SQTIHQWPATLVQPVGSPLSLECTVEGTSNPNLYWYRQAAGRGLQLLFYSVGIGQISSEVPQNLSASRPQDRQFILSSKKLLLSDSGFYLCAWRDRGFTEAFFGQGTRLTVV.

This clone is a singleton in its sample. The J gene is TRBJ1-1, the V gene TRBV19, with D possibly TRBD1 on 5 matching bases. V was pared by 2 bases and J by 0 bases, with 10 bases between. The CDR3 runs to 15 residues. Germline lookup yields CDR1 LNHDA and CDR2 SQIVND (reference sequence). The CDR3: CASSIRSGLNTEAFF. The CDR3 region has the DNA TGTGCCAGTAGTATAAGGTCAGGGTTGAACACTGAAGCTTTCTTT.

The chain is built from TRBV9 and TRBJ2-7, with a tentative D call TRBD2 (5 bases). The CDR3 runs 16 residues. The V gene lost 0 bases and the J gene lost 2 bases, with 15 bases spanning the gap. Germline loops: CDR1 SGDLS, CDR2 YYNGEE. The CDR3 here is CASSVDPAAITYEQYF. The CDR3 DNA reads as TGTGCCAGCAGCGTAGATCCAGCGGCAATCACCTACGAGCAGTACTTC.

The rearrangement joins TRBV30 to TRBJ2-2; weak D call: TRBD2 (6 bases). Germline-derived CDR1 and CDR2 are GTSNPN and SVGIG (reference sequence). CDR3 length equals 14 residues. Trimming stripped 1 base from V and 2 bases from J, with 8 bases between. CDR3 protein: CAWSARGNTGELFF. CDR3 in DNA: TGTGCCTGGAGTGCGCGGGGAAACACCGGGGAGCTGTTTTTT. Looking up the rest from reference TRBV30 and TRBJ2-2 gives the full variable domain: SQTIHQWPATLVQPVGSPLSLECTVEGTSNPNLYWYRQAAGRGLQLLFYSVGIGQISSEVPQNLSASRPQDRQFILSSKKLLLSDSGFYLCAWSARGNTGELFFGEGSRLTVL.

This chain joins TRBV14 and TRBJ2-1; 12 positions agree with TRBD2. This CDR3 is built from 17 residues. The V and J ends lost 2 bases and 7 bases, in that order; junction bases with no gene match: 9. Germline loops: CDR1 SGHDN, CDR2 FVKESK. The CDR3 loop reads CASSQSYRTSGENEQFF. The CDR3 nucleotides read TGTGCCAGCAGCCAATCTTATCGGACTAGCGGGGAGAATGAGCAGTTCTTC.

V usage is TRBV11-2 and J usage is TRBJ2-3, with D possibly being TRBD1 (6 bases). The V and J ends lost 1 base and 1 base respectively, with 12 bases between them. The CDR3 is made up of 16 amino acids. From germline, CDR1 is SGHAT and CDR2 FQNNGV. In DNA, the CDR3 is TGTGCCAGCAGCTTAGCCCAGGGGCCCCGCACAGATACGCAGTATTTT. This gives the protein CASSLAQGPRTDTQYF.

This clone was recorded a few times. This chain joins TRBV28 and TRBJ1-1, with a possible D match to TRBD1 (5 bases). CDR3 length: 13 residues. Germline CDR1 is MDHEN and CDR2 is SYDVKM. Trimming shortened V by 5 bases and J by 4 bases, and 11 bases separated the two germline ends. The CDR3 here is CASSGGEVTEAFF. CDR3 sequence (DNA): TGTGCCAGCAGTGGGGGGGAGGTCACTGAAGCTTTCTTT.

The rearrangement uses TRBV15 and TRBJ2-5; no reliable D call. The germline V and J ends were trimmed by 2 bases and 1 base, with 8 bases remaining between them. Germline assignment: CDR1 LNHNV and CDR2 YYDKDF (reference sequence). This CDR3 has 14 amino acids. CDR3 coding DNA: TGTGCCACCAGCAGATACCAGGCCCAAGAGACCCAGTACTTC. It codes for CATSRYQAQETQYF.

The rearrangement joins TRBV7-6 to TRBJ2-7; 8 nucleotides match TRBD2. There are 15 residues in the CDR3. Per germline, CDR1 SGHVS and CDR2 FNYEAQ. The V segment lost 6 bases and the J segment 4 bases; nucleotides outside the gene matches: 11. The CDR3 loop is CASSLERGGGYEQYF. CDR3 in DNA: TGTGCCAGCAGTCTTGAACGGGGCGGGGGGTACGAGCAGTACTTC.

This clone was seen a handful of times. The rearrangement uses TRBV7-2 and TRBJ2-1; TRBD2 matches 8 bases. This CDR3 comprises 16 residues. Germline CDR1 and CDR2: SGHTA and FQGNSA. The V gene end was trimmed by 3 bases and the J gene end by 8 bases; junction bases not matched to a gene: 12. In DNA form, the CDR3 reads TGTGCCAGCAGCTTCAATCTCCCGGGAGGGCCGGATGAGCAGTTCTTC. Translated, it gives CASSFNLPGGPDEQFF.

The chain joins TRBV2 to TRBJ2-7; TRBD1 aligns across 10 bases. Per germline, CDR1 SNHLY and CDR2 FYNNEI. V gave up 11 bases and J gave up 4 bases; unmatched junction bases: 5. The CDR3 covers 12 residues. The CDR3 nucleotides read TGTGCCTGTTGGGACAGGGGATACGAGCAGTACTTC. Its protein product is CACWDRGYEQYF.

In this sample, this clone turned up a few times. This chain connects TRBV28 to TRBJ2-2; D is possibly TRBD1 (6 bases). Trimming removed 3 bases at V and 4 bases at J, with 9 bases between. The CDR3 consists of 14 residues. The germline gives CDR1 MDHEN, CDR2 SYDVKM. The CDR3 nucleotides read TGTGCCAGCAGTTTTTCAGGGGTCACCGGGGAGCTGTTTTTT. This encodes CASSFSGVTGELFF. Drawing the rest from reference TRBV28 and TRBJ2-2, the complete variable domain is DVKVTQSSRYLVKRTGEKVFLECVQDMDHENMFWYRQDPGLGLRLIYFSYDVKMKEKGDIPEGYSVSREKKERFSLILESASTNQTSMYLCASSFSGVTGELFFGEGSRLTVL.

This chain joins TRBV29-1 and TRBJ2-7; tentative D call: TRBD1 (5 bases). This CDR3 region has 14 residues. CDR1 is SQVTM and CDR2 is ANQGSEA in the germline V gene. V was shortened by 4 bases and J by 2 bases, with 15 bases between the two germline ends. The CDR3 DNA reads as TGCAGCGTTGTGCAGGGCATGATAACCTACGAGCAGTACTTC. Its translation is CSVVQGMITYEQYF.

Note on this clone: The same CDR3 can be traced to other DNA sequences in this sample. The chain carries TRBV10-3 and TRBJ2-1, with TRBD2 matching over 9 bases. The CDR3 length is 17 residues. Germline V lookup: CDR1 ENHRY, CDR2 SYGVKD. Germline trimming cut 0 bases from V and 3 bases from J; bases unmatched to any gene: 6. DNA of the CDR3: TGTGCCATCAGTGAGTCGAGGGCTAGCGGGGACTACAATGAGCAGTTCTTC. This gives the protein CAISESRASGDYNEQFF.

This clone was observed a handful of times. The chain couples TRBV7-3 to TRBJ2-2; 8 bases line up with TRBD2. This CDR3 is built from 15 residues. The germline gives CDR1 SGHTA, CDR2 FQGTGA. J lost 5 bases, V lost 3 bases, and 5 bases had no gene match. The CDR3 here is CASSFARGGTGELFF. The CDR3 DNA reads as TGTGCCAGCAGCTTTGCCCGCGGGGGGACCGGGGAGCTGTTTTTT.

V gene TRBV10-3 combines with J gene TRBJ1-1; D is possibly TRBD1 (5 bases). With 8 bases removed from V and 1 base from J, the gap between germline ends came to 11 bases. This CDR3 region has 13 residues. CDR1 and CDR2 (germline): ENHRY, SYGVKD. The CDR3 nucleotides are TGTGCCATCTGTGTTGGGGCGAACACTGAAGCTTTCTTT. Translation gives CAICVGANTEAFF.

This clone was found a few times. The CDR3 sequence is CAISEWAETQYF. CDR3 DNA sequence: TGTGCCATCAGTGAGTGGGCAGAGACCCAGTACTTC. This sequence joins TRBV10-3 and TRBJ2-5; no firm D call. The CDR3 spans 12 residues. Germline V gene sequence: CDR1 ENHRY, CDR2 SYGVKD. The ends were cut back, 1 base at V and 4 bases at J, with 4 bases in the middle.

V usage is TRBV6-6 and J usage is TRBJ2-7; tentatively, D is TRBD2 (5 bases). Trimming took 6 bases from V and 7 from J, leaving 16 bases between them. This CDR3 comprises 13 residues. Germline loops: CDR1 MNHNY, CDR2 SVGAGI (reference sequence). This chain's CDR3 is CASRPGVRGEQYF. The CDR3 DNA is TGTGCCAGCAGGCCTGGGGTTAGAGGGGAGCAGTACTTC.

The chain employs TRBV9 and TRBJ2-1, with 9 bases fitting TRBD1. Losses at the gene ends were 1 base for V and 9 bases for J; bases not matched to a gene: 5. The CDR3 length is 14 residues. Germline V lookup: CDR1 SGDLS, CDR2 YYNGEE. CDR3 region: CASSVTGQGREQFF. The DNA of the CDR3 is TGTGCCAGCAGCGTAACGGGACAGGGACGTGAGCAGTTCTTC.

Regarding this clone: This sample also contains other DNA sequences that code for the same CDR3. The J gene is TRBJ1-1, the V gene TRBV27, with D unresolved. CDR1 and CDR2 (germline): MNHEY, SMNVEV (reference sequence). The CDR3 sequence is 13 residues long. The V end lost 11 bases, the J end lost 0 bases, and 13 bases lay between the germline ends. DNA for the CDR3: TGTGCCGCCTCCGCGGGCATGAACACTGAAGCTTTCTTT. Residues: CAASAGMNTEAFF.

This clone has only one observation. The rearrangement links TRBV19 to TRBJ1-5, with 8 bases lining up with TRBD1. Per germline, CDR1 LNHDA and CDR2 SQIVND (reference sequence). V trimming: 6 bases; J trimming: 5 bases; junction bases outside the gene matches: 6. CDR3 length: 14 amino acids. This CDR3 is CASRKTGVHQPQHF. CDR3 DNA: TGTGCCAGTAGGAAGACAGGGGTACATCAGCCCCAGCATTTT.

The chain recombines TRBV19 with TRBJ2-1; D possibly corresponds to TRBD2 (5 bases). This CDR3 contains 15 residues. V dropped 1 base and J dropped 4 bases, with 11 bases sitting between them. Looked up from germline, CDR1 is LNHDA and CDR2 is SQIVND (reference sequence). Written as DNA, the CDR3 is TGTGCCAGTAGTATAGGAGGGCCAGGATACAATGAGCAGTTCTTC. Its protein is CASSIGGPGYNEQFF.

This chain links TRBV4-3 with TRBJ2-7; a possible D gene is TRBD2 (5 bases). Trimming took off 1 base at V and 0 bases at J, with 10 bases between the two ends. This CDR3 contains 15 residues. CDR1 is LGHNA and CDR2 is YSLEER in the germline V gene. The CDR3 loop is CASSQVLGSSYEQYF. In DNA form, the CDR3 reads TGCGCCAGCAGCCAAGTACTGGGGAGCTCCTACGAGCAGTACTTC.

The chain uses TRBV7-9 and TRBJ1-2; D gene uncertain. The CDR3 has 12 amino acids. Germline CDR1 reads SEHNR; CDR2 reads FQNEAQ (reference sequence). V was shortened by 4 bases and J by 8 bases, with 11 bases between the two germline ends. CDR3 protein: CASSSTPRGYTF. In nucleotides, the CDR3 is TGTGCCAGCAGCTCGACACCGCGCGGCTACACCTTC.

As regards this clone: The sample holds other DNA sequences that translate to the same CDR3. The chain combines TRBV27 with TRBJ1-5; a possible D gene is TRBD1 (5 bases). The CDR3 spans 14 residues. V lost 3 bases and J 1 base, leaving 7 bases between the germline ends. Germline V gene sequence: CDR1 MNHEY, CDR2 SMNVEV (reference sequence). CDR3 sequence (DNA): TGTGCCAGCAGTTTCGGGGGAAGCAATCAGCCCCAGCATTTT. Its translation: CASSFGGSNQPQHF.

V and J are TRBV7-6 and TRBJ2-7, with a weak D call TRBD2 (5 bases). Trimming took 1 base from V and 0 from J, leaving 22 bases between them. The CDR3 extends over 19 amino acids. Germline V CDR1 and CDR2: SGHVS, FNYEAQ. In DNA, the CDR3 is TGTGCCAGCAGCTTAGTGTTGGACCCCGAGGGCCAGAGCTCCTACGAGCAGTACTTC. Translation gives CASSLVLDPEGQSSYEQYF.